This T cell receptor (beta chain) originates from a study of blood T cell repertoires in COVID-19. In the original analysis: The assay estimated nucleated cells by amplifying reference gene primers. Repertoires were generated with immunoSEQ multiplex PCR, while TCRdb's copy carries only in-frame clones and drops some. V, J and clone size were drawn from that table, and D and trimming were deduced from the DNA. Here the sample spans some 97,000 clones, 75% to 95% being singletons. Germline assignment: CDR1 MNHEY and CDR2 SMNVEV (reference sequence). V was shortened by 1 base and J by 7 bases, with 11 bases between the two germline ends. The CDR3 loop spans 14 amino acids.

The TCR was taken from a man aged 55-75 years with acute or convalescent COVID-19. The J gene is TRBJ1-5, the V gene TRBV27, with D unclear. Sequencing used peripheral blood. The DNA for the CDR3 is TGTGCCAGCAGTTTATATTCGGAGCGACAGCCCCAGCATTTT. It yields the protein CASSLYSERQPQHF.